This T cell receptor beta chain was identified in a study of OX40 agonist ivuxolimab in advanced cancers. Patients with autoimmune history or systemic immunosuppression were excluded. Using immunoSEQ multiplex PCR, the repertoire was profiled, and TCRdb retains in-frame clones only, with some absent. The sample holds some 50,000 clones, about 94% seen once. CDR3 size: 15 residues. V was cut by 6 bases and J by 2 bases, with 14 bases left in between. Germline-derived CDR1 and CDR2 are LGHNA and YSLEER. V usage is TRBV4-3 and J usage is TRBJ2-1; D is unclear. The specimen was CD4+ or CD8+ T cells sorted from blood, collected in a trial of the OX40 agonist ivuxolimab. The sequence was obtained from an adult with an advanced solid tumor such as melanoma, head and neck, liver or kidney cancer. CDR3 DNA: TGCGCCAGCAGACAAACTGGGTACACCTACAATGAGCAGTTCTTC. This translates into CASRQTGYTYNEQFF.